Listed below are T cell receptor beta chains from one sample, sequenced in a study of T-cell reconstitution after alpha-beta-depleted transplantation in children. TCRdb fed the PCR reads into MiXCR, producing one record per CDR3 protein. The sample includes some 390,000 distinct CDR3 sequences, roughly 21% of them seen just once. Sequences were derived from PBMCs from the stem cell graft donor, sampled from the stem cell graft. Source of these receptors: a human donor who donated a stem cell graft to a child with acute myeloid leukemia. CDR3s include the opening cysteine and the closing phenylalanine or tryptophan. D genes are given only for firm matches. Size is omitted from some rows. Given values are once, few, many or a class for expanded clones.

>.|TRBJ1-1|TRBV28|many
TGTGCCAGCACCCCTGATCCGACAGGTGAAGCTTTCTTT
CASTPDPTGEAFF
>.|TRBJ2-7|TRBV11-2|few
TGTGCCAGCAGCTTAGATTTCCTCTCCTACGAGCAGTACTTC
CASSLDFLSYEQYF
>TRBD1|TRBJ1-2|TRBV6-5|.
TGTGCCAGCAGTTACTCACGATCCGGGACAGATAACTATGGCTACACCTTC
CASSYSRSGTDNYGYTF
>.|TRBJ2-3|TRBV7-2|few
TGTGCCAGCTACGCCCAAGATACGCAGTATTTT
CASYAQDTQYF
>.|TRBJ1-1|TRBV5-1|few
TGCGCCAGCAGGGTAGACCCCGGCGGGGCCACTGAAGCTTTCTTT
CASRVDPGGATEAFF
>TRBD2|TRBJ2-7|TRBV20-1|few
TGCAGTGCCCATGGGACTAGCGGGAGACGTGAGCAGTACTTC
CSAHGTSGRREQYF
>TRBD2|TRBJ2-1|TRBV5-1|.
TGCGCCAGCAGCCCGCAGCGGGACCTCTACAATGAGCAGTTCTTC
CASSPQRDLYNEQFF
>.|TRBJ2-1|TRBV29-1|many
TGCAGCGTTGAGGTCCTACGGGACAATGAGCAGTTCTTC
CSVEVLRDNEQFF
>.|TRBJ1-5|TRBV11-1|few
TGTGCTATTTTGAAAGGCCTGATCAGCAATCAGCCCCAGCATTTT
CAILKGLISNQPQHF
>TRBD2|TRBJ2-7|TRBV28|.
TGTGCCAGCAAGGGGACTAGTTCCTACGAGCAGTACTTC
CASKGTSSYEQYF
>TRBD2|TRBJ2-1|TRBV6-2/TRBV6-3|few
TGTGCCAGCACGGCTAGCGGTTACAATGAGCAGTTCTTC
CASTASGYNEQFF
>.|TRBJ2-7|TRBV4-2|.
TGTGCCAGCAGCCAGGAACGGTACAAGGAGTCCTACGAGCAGTACTTC
CASSQERYKESYEQYF
>TRBD1|TRBJ2-2|TRBV12-3/TRBV12-4|many
TGTGCCAGCAGTTGGTCCCGGGACAGGGACAACACCGGGGAGCTGTTTTTT
CASSWSRDRDNTGELFF
>.|TRBJ2-7|TRBV29-1|many
TGCAGCGTTGAAGAACCACAGGGTTTCCACGAGCAGTACTTC
CSVEEPQGFHEQYF
>TRBD1|TRBJ1-1|TRBV12-3/TRBV12-4|few
TGTGCCAGCAGTGCCACGGGGGTACAGGGGGCCGCTTTCTTT
CASSATGVQGAAFF
>.|TRBJ1-2|TRBV6-6|many
TGTGCCAGCAGTTACACCAGCTGGGCCTATGGCTACACCTTC
CASSYTSWAYGYTF
>.|TRBJ2-1|TRBV5-6|.
TGTGCCAGCAGCTTGGTAGAGCTAGCTGATGTTGAGCAGTTCTTC
CASSLVELADVEQFF
>.|TRBJ2-5|TRBV20-1|many
TGCAGTGCTAGAGTCGGAGAGACCCAGTACTTC
CSARVGETQYF
>TRBD1|TRBJ2-1|TRBV6-1|once
TGTGCCAGCAGTACATCTGGACAGGGGTATGAGCAGTTCTTC
CASSTSGQGYEQFF
>TRBD1|TRBJ2-7|TRBV7-9|.
TGTGCCAGCAGCTATTCCGGGACAGGAGCCGGAGAGCAGTACTTC
CASSYSGTGAGEQYF
>.|TRBJ1-4|TRBV20-1|many
TGCAGTGCTAGAGATGAGAGGGGGTACGAAAAACTGTTTTTT
CSARDERGYEKLFF
>.|TRBJ2-3|TRBV29-1|.
TGCAGCGTTAAGGCGGGACCTAGCACAGATACGCAGTATTTT
CSVKAGPSTDTQYF
>.|TRBJ2-3|TRBV28|.
TGTGCCAGCAGTTTAGGGCGGGGACCCCCAGATACGCAGTATTTT
CASSLGRGPPDTQYF
>.|TRBJ2-2|TRBV24-1|few
TGTGCCACCAGTGAAGGGGCTCGGTACACCGGGGAGCTGTTTTTT
CATSEGARYTGELFF
>.|TRBJ2-7|TRBV7-8|few
TGTGCCAGCGGCTCGCGGTATGAGCAGTACTTC
CASGSRYEQYF
>.|TRBJ2-1|TRBV13|.
TGTGCCAGCAGCTTAGGCGCTGGCCCCTCCTACAATGAGCAGTTCTTC
CASSLGAGPSYNEQFF
>TRBD1|TRBJ2-7|TRBV5-1|many
TGCGCCAGCAGCTTGGCCGGGACAGGGGGTCCCGAGCAGTACTTC
CASSLAGTGGPEQYF
>TRBD2|TRBJ2-1|TRBV25-1|few
TGTGCCAGCAGTGATTATAGCGGGAGGTTCGATGAGCAGTTCTTC
CASSDYSGRFDEQFF
>.|TRBJ1-1|TRBV28|.
TGTGCCAGCACCATGGAGTTCACTGAAGCTTTCTTT
CASTMEFTEAFF
>.|TRBJ1-2|TRBV25-1|.
TGTGCCAGCAGTGAGAGGCTGACGGGATCCTATGGCTACACCTTC
CASSERLTGSYGYTF
>.|TRBJ1-4|TRBV6-1|once
TGTGCCAGCGGTACGACAGGCTCGTTGGTAGAAAAACTGTTTTTT
CASGTTGSLVEKLFF
>.|TRBJ2-1|TRBV18|few
TGTGCCAGCTCACCCGTAGGGGGGTCCTACAATGAGCAGTTCTTC
CASSPVGGSYNEQFF
>.|TRBJ2-7|TRBV6-5|.
TGTGCCAGCAGTTACTCGGCAGGGCCGGGGTACGAGCAGTACTTC
CASSYSAGPGYEQYF
>.|TRBJ2-7|TRBV5-1|.
TGCGCCAGCAGCCCCGACGGGAGTAGCGCCTACGAGCAGTACTTC
CASSPDGSSAYEQYF
>.|TRBJ2-2|TRBV6-5|.
TGTGCCAGCAGTTACCTCGCCCACGATAACACCGGGGAGCTGTTTTTT
CASSYLAHDNTGELFF
>TRBD1|TRBJ1-1|TRBV6-5|many
TGTGCCAGCGACAGGGGGCCGAACACTGAAGCTTTCTTT
CASDRGPNTEAFF
>TRBD1|TRBJ1-6|TRBV12-3/TRBV12-4|.
TGTGCCAGCAGTCTCGGACAGGGCCGCTCACCCCTCCACTTT
CASSLGQGRSPLHF
>.|TRBJ2-1|TRBV9|.
TGTGCCAGCAGCGTAACGACAGCCAGGGGCAATGAGCAGTTCTTC
CASSVTTARGNEQFF
>.|TRBJ1-1|TRBV5-5|few
TGTGCCAGCAGCTTGATGGGCAGGGTGGATACTGAAGCTTTCTTT
CASSLMGRVDTEAFF
>.|TRBJ1-6|TRBV5-5|.
TGTGCCAGCAGCTTGGGCAGTGATAATTCACCCCTCCACTTT
CASSLGSDNSPLHF
>.|TRBJ2-2|TRBV5-1|.
TGCGCCAGCAGCTTGAGCCGGGAGCGGGTTACCGGGGAGCTGTTTTTT
CASSLSRERVTGELFF
>.|TRBJ2-1|TRBV11-2|.
TGTGCCAGCAGCTTAGTTCTCAGACTGCCCTACAATGAGCAGTTCTTC
CASSLVLRLPYNEQFF
>TRBD2|TRBJ2-7|TRBV12-3/TRBV12-4|.
TGTGCCAGCGGGCATTTAGCGGGAGTCTGCGAGCAGTACTTC
CASGHLAGVCEQYF
>.|TRBJ1-2|TRBV2|.
TGTGCCAGCAGTGAAACGTATGTGGCTTATGGCTACACCTTC
CASSETYVAYGYTF
>TRBD1|TRBJ2-5|TRBV19|.
TGTGCCAGTAGACGACAGGGTTACCAAGAGACCCAGTACTTC
CASRRQGYQETQYF
>.|TRBJ2-1|TRBV20-1|many
TGCAGTGCTCGCGGGTGGGCCTACAATGAGCAGTTCTTC
CSARGWAYNEQFF
>TRBD2|TRBJ2-7|TRBV12-3/TRBV12-4|many
TGTGCCAGCAGTGCTAGCGGGAGTGTCTCCTACGAGCAGTACTTC
CASSASGSVSYEQYF